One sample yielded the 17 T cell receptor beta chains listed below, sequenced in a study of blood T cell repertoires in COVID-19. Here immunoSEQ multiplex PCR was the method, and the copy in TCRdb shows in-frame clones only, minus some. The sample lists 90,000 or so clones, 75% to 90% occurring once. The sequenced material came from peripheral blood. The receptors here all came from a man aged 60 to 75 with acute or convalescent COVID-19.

CDR3 sequence reads: CASSEALLAGQYQETQYF. The CDR3, as DNA: TGTGCCAGCAGTGAAGCGCTTCTAGCGGGGCAGTACCAAGAGACCCAGTACTTC. V and J are TRBV2 and TRBJ2-5; 9 bases align to TRBD2. Germline CDR1 is SNHLY and CDR2 is FYNNEI. The CDR3 has 18 amino acids. V shed 0 bases and J 0 bases; nucleotides not matched to a gene: 8.

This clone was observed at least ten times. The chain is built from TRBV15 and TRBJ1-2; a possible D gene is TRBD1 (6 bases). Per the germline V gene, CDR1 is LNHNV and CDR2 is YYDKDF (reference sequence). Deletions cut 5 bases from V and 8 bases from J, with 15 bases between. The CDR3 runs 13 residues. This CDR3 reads CATSATRQAGYTF. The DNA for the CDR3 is TGTGCCACCAGCGCAACACGACAGGCCGGCTACACCTTC.

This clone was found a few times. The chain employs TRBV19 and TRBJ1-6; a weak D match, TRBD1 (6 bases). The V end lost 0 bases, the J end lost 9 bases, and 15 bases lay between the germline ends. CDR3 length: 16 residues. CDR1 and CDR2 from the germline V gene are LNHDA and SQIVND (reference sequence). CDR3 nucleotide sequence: TGTGCCAGTAGTATAGATGCAGGGGCGACGGGTTCACCCCTCCACTTT. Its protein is CASSIDAGATGSPLHF.

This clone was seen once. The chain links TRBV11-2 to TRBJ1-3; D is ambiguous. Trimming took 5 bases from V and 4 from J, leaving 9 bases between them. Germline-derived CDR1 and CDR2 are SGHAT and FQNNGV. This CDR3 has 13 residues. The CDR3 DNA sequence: TGTGCCAGCAGCCCCCCCGCGGGAAACACCATATATTTT. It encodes CASSPPAGNTIYF. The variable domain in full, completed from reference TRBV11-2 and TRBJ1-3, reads EAGVAQSPRYKIIEKRQSVAFWCNPISGHATLYWYQQILGQGPKLLIQFQNNGVVDDSQLPKDRFSAERLKGVDSTLKIQPAKLEDSAVYLCASSPPAGNTIYFGEGSWLTVV.

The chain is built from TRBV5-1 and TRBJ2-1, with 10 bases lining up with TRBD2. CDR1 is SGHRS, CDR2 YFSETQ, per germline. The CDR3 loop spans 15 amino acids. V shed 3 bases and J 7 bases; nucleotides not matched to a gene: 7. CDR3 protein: CASSSRASGRNEQFF. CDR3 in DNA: TGCGCCAGCAGCTCTCGGGCTAGCGGGAGAAATGAGCAGTTCTTC.

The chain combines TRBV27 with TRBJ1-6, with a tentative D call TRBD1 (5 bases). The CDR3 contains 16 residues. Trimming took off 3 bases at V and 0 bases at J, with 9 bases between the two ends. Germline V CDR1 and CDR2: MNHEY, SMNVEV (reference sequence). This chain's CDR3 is CASSFRQSSYNSPLHF. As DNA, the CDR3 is TGTGCCAGCAGTTTCCGACAGAGCTCCTATAATTCACCCCTCCACTTT.

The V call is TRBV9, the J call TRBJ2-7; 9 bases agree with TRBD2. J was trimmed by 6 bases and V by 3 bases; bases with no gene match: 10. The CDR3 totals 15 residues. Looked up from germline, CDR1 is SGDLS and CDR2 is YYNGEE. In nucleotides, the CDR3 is TGTGCCAGCAGCGCCCGGAGTAGCGGGAGTGGCGAGCAGTACTTC. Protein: CASSARSSGSGEQYF.

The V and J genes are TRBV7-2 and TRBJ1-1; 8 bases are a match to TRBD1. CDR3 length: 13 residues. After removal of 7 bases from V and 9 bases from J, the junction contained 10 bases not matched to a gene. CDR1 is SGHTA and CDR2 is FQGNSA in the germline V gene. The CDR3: CASNEDRGAQAFF. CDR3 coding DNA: TGTGCCAGCAACGAAGACAGGGGCGCCCAAGCTTTCTTT.

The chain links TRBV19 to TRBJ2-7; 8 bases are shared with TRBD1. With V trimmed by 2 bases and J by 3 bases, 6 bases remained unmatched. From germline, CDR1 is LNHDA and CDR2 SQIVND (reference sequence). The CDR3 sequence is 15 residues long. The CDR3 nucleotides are TGTGCCAGTAGTATAACGGGACAGGCCAACTACGAGCAGTACTTC. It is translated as CASSITGQANYEQYF.

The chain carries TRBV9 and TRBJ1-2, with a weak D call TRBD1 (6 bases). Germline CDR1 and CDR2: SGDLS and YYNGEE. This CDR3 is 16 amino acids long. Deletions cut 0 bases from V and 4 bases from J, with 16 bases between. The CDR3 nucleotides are TGTGCCAGCAGCGTAGTGGCTGGGGGCAGCGGCTATGGCTACACCTTC. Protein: CASSVVAGGSGYGYTF.

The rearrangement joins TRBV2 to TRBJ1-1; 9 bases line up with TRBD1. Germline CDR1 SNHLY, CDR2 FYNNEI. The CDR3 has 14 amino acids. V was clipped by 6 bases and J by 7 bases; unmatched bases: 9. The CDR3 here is CASRGTGRIFEAFF. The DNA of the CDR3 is TGTGCCAGCAGAGGGACAGGGAGAATATTTGAAGCTTTCTTT.

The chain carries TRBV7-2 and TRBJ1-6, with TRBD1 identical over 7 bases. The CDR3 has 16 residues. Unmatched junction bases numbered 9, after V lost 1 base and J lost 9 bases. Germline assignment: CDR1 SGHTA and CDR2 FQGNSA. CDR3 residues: CASSLDPTGTGSPLHF. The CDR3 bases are TGTGCCAGCAGCTTAGACCCGACAGGGACGGGTTCACCCCTCCACTTT. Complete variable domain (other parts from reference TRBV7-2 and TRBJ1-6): GAGVSQSPSNKVTEKGKDVELRCDPISGHTALYWYRQSLGQGLEFLIYFQGNSAPDKSGLPSDRFSAERTGGSVSTLTIQRTQQEDSAVYLCASSLDPTGTGSPLHFGNGTRLTVT.

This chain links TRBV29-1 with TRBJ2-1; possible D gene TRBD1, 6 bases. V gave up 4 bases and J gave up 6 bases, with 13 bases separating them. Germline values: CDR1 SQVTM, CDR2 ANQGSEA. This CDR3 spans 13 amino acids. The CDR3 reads CSVAALGGNEQFF. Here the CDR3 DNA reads TGCAGCGTTGCGGCCCTAGGGGGCAATGAGCAGTTCTTC.

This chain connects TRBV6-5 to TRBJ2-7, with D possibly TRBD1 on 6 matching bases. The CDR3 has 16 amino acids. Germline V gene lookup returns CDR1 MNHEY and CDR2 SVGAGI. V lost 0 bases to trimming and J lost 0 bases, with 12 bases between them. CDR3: CASSYSAGQSSYEQYF. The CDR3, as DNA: TGTGCCAGCAGTTACTCTGCCGGACAGAGCTCCTACGAGCAGTACTTC.

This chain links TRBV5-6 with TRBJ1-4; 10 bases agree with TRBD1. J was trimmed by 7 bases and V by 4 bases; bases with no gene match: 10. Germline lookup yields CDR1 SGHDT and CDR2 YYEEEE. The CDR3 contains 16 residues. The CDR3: CASSTRTGGFGEKLFF. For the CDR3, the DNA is TGTGCCAGCAGCACAAGGACAGGGGGATTTGGTGAAAAACTGTTTTTT.

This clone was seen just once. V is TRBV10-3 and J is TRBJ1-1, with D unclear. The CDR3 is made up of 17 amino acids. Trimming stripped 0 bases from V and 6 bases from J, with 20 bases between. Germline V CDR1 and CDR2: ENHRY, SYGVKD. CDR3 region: CAISESTAGQARAEAFF. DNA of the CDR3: TGTGCCATCAGTGAGTCGACGGCAGGCCAAGCGAGGGCTGAAGCTTTCTTT.

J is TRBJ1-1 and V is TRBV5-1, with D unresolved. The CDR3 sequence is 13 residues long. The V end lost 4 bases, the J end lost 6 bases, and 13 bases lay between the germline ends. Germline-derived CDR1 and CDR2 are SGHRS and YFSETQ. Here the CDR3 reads CASSLTPGSEAFF. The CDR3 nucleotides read TGCGCCAGCAGCCTCACGCCGGGATCTGAAGCTTTCTTT.